The 24 T cell receptor beta chains below all came from one sample that was sequenced in a study of blood T cells in healthy people across ages. For the second PCR, which ran for about 6 to 12 cycles, a sample-barcoded 5' primer and a J-beta primer mix were used. TCRdb used MiXCR to reprocess the 5' RACE reads, holding one entry per CDR3 protein. Found here are 1,100,000 or so distinct CDR3 sequences, roughly 45% of them singletons; the top ten hold approximately 17%. Specimen: blood. The receptor source for this set is a woman aged 55 to 70 in good health.

This clonotype was seen only a few times. The chain uses TRBV9 and TRBJ2-5; the D call may be TRBD1 or TRBD2 (5 bases each). Trimming took 4 bases from V and 2 from J, leaving 12 bases between them. The CDR3 contains 14 residues. Germline V gene lookup returns CDR1 SGDLS and CDR2 YYNGEE. CDR3 sequence (DNA): TGTGCCAGCAGCCCTGGGACGAGTCAAGAGACCCAGTACTTC. Protein product: CASSPGTSQETQYF. Drawing the rest from reference TRBV9 and TRBJ2-5, the complete variable domain is DSGVTQTPKHLITATGQRVTLRCSPRSGDLSVYWYQQSLDQGLQFLIQYYNGEERAKGNILERFSAQQFPDLHSELNLSSLELGDSALYFCASSPGTSQETQYFGPGTRLLVL.

The V gene is TRBV2, the J gene TRBJ2-1; D could derive from TRBD1 or TRBD2 (5 bases each). The CDR3 length is 13 residues. Germline values: CDR1 SNHLY, CDR2 FYNNEI. The V and J ends lost 11 bases and 4 bases respectively, with 15 bases between them. The CDR3, as DNA: TGTGCCGTACCGGGGCCCTTATACAATGAGCAGTTCTTC. Protein sequence: CAVPGPLYNEQFF.

The gene calls are TRBV3-1 and TRBJ1-1; 7 bases match TRBD1. Germline CDR1 is LGHDT and CDR2 is YNNKEL (reference sequence). The CDR3 has 13 amino acids. J was trimmed by 11 bases and V by 3 bases; bases with no gene match: 9. The CDR3 region has the DNA TGTGCCAGCAGCCACCGACAGGGCATCTGGGCTTTCTTT. Its protein is CASSHRQGIWAFF.

This chain joins TRBV20-1 and TRBJ2-5; TRBD1 or TRBD2 may be the D gene (5 bases each). The DNA end is a closer match to TRBJ2-7, so the J assignment may be wrong. Germline assignment: CDR1 DFQATT and CDR2 SNEGSKA (reference sequence). CDR3 size: 11 residues. The CDR3 loop reads CSATGTGEQYF. CDR3 nucleotides: TGCAGTGCTACCGGGACGGGCGAGCAGTACTTC.

A few counts support this clonotype. The J gene is TRBJ2-7, the V gene TRBV5-1; D call uncertain. The CDR3 is made up of 15 amino acids. Germline CDR1 reads SGHRS; CDR2 reads YFSETQ. The V and J ends lost 0 bases and 0 bases respectively, with 10 bases between them. CDR3 in amino acids: CASSLELSSSYEQYF. The CDR3 DNA is TGCGCCAGCAGCTTGGAGTTATCCTCCTCCTACGAGCAGTACTTC.

The chain employs TRBV29-1 and TRBJ2-5, with D perhaps assigned TRBD1 or TRBD2 (5 bases each). Germline V lookup: CDR1 SQVTM, CDR2 ANQGSEA. CDR3 length: 12 residues. V lost 5 bases and J 11 bases, leaving 18 bases between the germline ends. CDR3 bases: TGCAGCGTTTCCGGGACGATTAATGAGCAGTACTTC. Its protein product is CSVSGTINEQYF.

In nucleotides, the CDR3 is TGCAGTGCTAAGGTGGGCACAGATACGCAGTATTTT. Translating it yields CSAKVGTDTQYF. This sequence joins TRBV20-1 and TRBJ2-3; D is ambiguous. The ends were cut back, 4 bases at V and 1 base at J, with 6 bases in the middle. CDR3 length equals 12 residues. CDR1 and CDR2 (germline): DFQATT, SNEGSKA (reference sequence).

A word on this clonotype: Since no conserved phenylalanine or tryptophan closes the CDR3, a read error is the likely cause. V is TRBV7-2 and J is TRBJ1-2, with D possibly TRBD1 on 5 matching bases. CDR1 and CDR2 from the germline V gene are SGHTA and FQGNSA. V was trimmed by 4 bases and J by 5 bases, leaving 20 bases between them. CDR3 length: 16 amino acids. This CDR3 is CASSYGAELPFYGYTL. The CDR3 bases are TGTGCCAGCAGCTATGGGGCAGAACTCCCTTTTTATGGCTACACCCTC.

This clonotype is a singleton in its sample. V usage is TRBV20-1 and J usage is TRBJ1-1; possible D gene TRBD1, 6 bases. Trimming pared 1 base from V and 1 base from J, leaving 13 bases between. Germline loops: CDR1 DFQATT, CDR2 SNEGSKA (reference sequence). This CDR3 comprises 15 residues. The CDR3, as DNA: TGCAGTGCTAGAGGGTGGACAGTAGGGAACACTGAAGCTTTCTTT. Protein product: CSARGWTVGNTEAFF.

Remarks on this clonotype: The conserved phenylalanine or tryptophan is not found at the CDR3 terminus, so this likely reflects a read error. In nucleotides, the CDR3 is TGTGCCAGCAGCTTAGTTGGCGGGAGGGCCCTGGGAAACATTCAGTACTAC. Its translation: CASSLVGGRALGNIQYY. V gene TRBV7-2 combines with J gene TRBJ2-4, with 9 bases fitting TRBD2. The CDR3 has 17 residues. J gave up 6 bases and V 1 base, and 10 bases lay outside the gene matches. From germline, CDR1 is SGHTA and CDR2 FQGNSA.

This chain joins TRBV10-3 and TRBJ2-5; TRBD2 matches at 7 bases. V shed 4 bases and J 11 bases; nucleotides not matched to a gene: 25. Germline CDR1 ENHRY, CDR2 SYGVKD. The CDR3 consists of 18 residues. The CDR3 DNA is TGTGCCATCAGTGTGCAGGGAGTACGGCGGGAGCATTTTTACAAGCAGTACTTC. This encodes CAISVQGVRREHFYKQYF.

CDR3 coding DNA: TGTGCCAGCGGCGGTGGGGGAGGGCCTCAGCCCCAGCATTTT. Translation: CASGGGGGPQPQHF. This rearrangement joins TRBV6-1 to TRBJ1-5; D is possibly TRBD1 (5 bases). The CDR3 contains 14 residues. V was trimmed by 8 bases and J by 6 bases, leaving 17 bases between them. Germline values: CDR1 MNHNS, CDR2 SASEGT.

This clonotype was detected a few times. The chain joins TRBV20-1 to TRBJ2-1, with a tentative D call TRBD2 (6 bases). The V gene lost 6 bases and the J gene lost 1 base, with 10 bases spanning the gap. The CDR3 contains 13 residues. Germline V gene lookup returns CDR1 DFQATT and CDR2 SNEGSKA (reference sequence). In DNA, the CDR3 is TGCAGTGCCGCCGCGGGATCCTACAATGAGCAGTTCTTC. Translation gives CSAAAGSYNEQFF.

This clonotype has only a few counts. The genes are TRBV9 and TRBJ2-3; 10 positions match TRBD1. V shed 2 bases, J shed 8 bases, and the junction held 5 bases outside the gene matches. CDR3 length equals 14 residues. CDR1 and CDR2 from the germline V gene are SGDLS and YYNGEE. CDR3: CASSVATGGGTQYF. For the CDR3, the DNA is TGTGCCAGCAGCGTGGCGACAGGGGGCGGTACGCAGTATTTT.

In its sample, this clonotype was seen a few times. This chain connects TRBV4-1 to TRBJ2-1; perhaps TRBD2 as D (6 bases). The germline gives CDR1 MGHRA, CDR2 YSYEKL. The CDR3 sequence is 16 residues long. Trimming left V 2 bases short and J 7 bases short, with 18 bases between. The CDR3 loop is CASSQPLTSTWNEQFF. DNA of the CDR3: TGCGCCAGCAGCCAACCGCTGACTAGTACGTGGAATGAGCAGTTCTTC.

As to this clonotype: A read error is likely, as this CDR3 ends without the conserved phenylalanine or tryptophan. V usage is TRBV6-2 or TRBV6-3 and J usage is TRBJ2-5; D is perhaps TRBD2 (6 bases). The CDR3 totals 13 residues. V gave up 2 bases and J gave up 5 bases, with 9 bases separating them. CDR1 and CDR2 from the germline V gene are MNHEY and SVGEGT. The CDR3 spells CASSYAGRETQYS. The CDR3 DNA is TGTGCCAGCAGTTACGCGGGGAGGGAGACCCAGTACTCC.

The chain recombines TRBV4-2 with TRBJ2-5; tentatively, D is TRBD2 (6 bases). Germline loops: CDR1 LGHNA, CDR2 YNFKEQ. Trimming removed 4 bases from V and 5 bases from J, with 14 bases in between. The CDR3 has 14 amino acids. This CDR3 is CASSLDTAGETQYF. CDR3 nucleotide sequence: TGTGCCAGCAGCCTGGACACCGCGGGGGAGACCCAGTACTTC.

The chain links TRBV10-3 to TRBJ2-1; 12 bases match TRBD2. The CDR3 runs to 14 residues. Germline CDR1 and CDR2: ENHRY and SYGVKD. V dropped 8 bases and J dropped 7; count of bases not matched to a gene: 6. CDR3 sequence: CAILAGGVGNEQFF. The CDR3 DNA sequence: TGTGCCATCCTAGCGGGAGGGGTTGGGAATGAGCAGTTCTTC.

V usage is TRBV14 and J usage is TRBJ2-1; tentative D call: TRBD2 (6 bases). The CDR3 runs 16 residues. Germline CDR1 is SGHDN and CDR2 is FVKESK. V gave up 6 bases and J gave up 3 bases, with 18 bases separating them. As DNA, the CDR3 is TGTGCCAGCAGTCCTTTAGCGGCCGATTTCTACAATGAGCAGTTCTTC. It yields the protein CASSPLAADFYNEQFF.

CDR3 residues: CASSYTGTSNEQYF. The CDR3 DNA reads TGCGCCAGCAGCTATACCGGGACTAGTAACGAGCAGTACTTC. The gene calls are TRBV5-1 and TRBJ2-7; TRBD2 aligns across 8 bases. With V trimmed by 3 bases and J by 5 bases, 7 bases remained unmatched. The CDR3 runs 14 residues. Germline CDR1 is SGHRS and CDR2 is YFSETQ.

This clonotype was observed at least ten times. V gene TRBV29-1 combines with J gene TRBJ2-7; unclear D gene. The CDR3 is made up of 13 amino acids. Germline V CDR1 and CDR2: SQVTM, ANQGSEA. V was clipped by 7 bases and J by 0 bases, with 13 bases between them. The CDR3 DNA sequence: TGCAGCGGACGTTGGCGTATCTCCTACGAGCAGTACTTC. Its translation: CSGRWRISYEQYF.

This clonotype appeared once. The chain combines TRBV21-1 with TRBJ2-6; no DNA check was done on the table's D call, TRBD1. TRBV21-1 is marked as a pseudogene. The CDR3 extends over 16 amino acids. The CDR3 sequence is CATPGQYFSGANVLTF. The CDR3 nucleotides are TGTGCCACCCCGGGACAGTACTTCTCTGGGGCCAACGTCCTGACTTTC.

The chain carries TRBV11-2 and TRBJ2-2; D is possibly TRBD2 (5 bases). CDR1 and CDR2 from the germline V gene are SGHAT and FQNNGV. The CDR3 contains 15 residues. The germline V and J ends were trimmed by 2 bases and 2 bases, with 9 bases remaining between them. CDR3 in amino acids: CASSLKLANTGELFF. CDR3 nucleotides: TGTGCCAGCAGCTTAAAGCTAGCCAACACCGGGGAGCTGTTTTTT. The variable domain in full, completed from reference TRBV11-2 and TRBJ2-2, reads EAGVAQSPRYKIIEKRQSVAFWCNPISGHATLYWYQQILGQGPKLLIQFQNNGVVDDSQLPKDRFSAERLKGVDSTLKIQPAKLEDSAVYLCASSLKLANTGELFFGEGSRLTVL.

This clonotype was recorded a few times. The rearrangement uses TRBV6-6 and TRBJ2-7, with D hard to call. Trimming stripped 8 bases from V and 2 bases from J, with 10 bases between. This CDR3 has 12 residues. CDR1 and CDR2 (germline): MNHNY, SVGAGI (reference sequence). The CDR3 spells CASWAYPYEQYF. Here the CDR3 DNA reads TGTGCCAGCTGGGCTTACCCCTACGAGCAGTACTTC.